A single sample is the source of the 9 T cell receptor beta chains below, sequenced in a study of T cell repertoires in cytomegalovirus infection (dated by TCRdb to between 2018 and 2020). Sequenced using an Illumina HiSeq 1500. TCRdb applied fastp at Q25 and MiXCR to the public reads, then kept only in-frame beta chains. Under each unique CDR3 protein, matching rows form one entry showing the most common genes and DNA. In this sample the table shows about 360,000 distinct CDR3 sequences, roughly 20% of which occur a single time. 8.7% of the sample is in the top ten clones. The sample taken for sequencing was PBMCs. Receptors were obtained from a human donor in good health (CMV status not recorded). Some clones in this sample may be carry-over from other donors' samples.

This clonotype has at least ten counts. This chain's CDR3 is CASSQGRGQFYEQYF. CDR3 nucleotides: TGCGCCAGCAGCCAGGGTCGGGGACAGTTCTACGAGCAGTACTTC. This chain joins TRBV4-3 and TRBJ2-7; 7 bases line up with TRBD1. This CDR3 is built from 15 residues. Germline CDR1 is LGHNA and CDR2 is YSLEER. V lost 3 bases and J lost 3; bases outside the gene matches: 8.

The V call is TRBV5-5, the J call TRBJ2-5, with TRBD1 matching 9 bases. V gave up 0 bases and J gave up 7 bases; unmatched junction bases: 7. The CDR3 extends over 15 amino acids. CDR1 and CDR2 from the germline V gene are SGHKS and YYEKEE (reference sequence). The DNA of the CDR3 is TGTGCCAGCAGCTTGGAACCGGGACAGGGAGGGACCCAGTACTTC. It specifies CASSLEPGQGGTQYF.

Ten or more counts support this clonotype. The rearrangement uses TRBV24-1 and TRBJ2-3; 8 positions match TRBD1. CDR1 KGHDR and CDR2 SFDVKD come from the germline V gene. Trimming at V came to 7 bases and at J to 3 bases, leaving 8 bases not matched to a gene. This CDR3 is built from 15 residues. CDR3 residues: CATSPGQGRTDTQYF. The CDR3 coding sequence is TGTGCCACCAGCCCCGGACAGGGTAGGACAGATACGCAGTATTTT.

This chain's CDR3 is CASSLAGGVQYF. The CDR3 nucleotides are TGTGCCAGCAGCTTAGCTGGTGGGGTGCAGTACTTC. The chain is built from TRBV11-2 and TRBJ2-7; D not resolved. The germline gives CDR1 SGHAT, CDR2 FQNNGV. CDR3 size: 12 residues. V was trimmed by 1 base and J by 9 bases, leaving 10 bases between them.

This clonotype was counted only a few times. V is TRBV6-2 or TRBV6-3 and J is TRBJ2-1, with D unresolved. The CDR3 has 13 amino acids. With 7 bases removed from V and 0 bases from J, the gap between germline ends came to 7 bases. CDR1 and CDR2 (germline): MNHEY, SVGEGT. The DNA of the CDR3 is TGTGCCAGCACCGCAACCTCCTACAATGAGCAGTTCTTC. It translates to CASTATSYNEQFF.

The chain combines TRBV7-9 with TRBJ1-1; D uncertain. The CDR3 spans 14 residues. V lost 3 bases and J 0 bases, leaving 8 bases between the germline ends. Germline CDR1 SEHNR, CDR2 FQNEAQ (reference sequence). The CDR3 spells CASSFGMMNTEAFF. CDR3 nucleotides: TGTGCCAGCAGCTTCGGTATGATGAACACTGAAGCTTTCTTT.

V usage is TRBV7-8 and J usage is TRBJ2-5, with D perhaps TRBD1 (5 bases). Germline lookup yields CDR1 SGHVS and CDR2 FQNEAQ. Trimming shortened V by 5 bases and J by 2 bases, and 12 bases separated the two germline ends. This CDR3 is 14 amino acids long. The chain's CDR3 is CASSHGRVQETQYF. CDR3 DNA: TGTGCCAGCAGCCATGGCAGGGTGCAAGAGACCCAGTACTTC.

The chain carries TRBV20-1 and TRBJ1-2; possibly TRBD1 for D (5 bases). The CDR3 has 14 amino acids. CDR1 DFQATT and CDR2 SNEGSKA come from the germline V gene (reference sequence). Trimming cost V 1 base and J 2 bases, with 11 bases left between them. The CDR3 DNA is TGCAGTGCTAGAGTCGCCCGACAGAACTATGGCTACACCTTC. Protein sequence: CSARVARQNYGYTF.

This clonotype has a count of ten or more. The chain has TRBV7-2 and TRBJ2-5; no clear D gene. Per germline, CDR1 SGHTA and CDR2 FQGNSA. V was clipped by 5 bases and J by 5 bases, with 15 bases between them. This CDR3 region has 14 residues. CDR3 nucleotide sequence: TGTGCCAGCAGCCCGACACCTTACCGGGAGACCCAGTACTTC. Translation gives CASSPTPYRETQYF.